The 32 T cell receptor beta chains below were found in one sample sequenced in a study of blood T cell repertoires in COVID-19. The repertoire was sequenced with immunoSEQ multiplex PCR; TCRdb's copy has only in-frame clones and lacks some. This sample has roughly 360,000 clones, with approximately 87% found just once. Sequenced: PBMCs or T cells enriched from blood (not recorded which). These receptors were collected from a woman in her 30s with acute COVID-19.

J is TRBJ2-3 and V is TRBV29-1, with 9 bases fitting TRBD2. The V gene end was trimmed by 2 bases and the J gene end by 0 bases; junction bases not matched to a gene: 6. The CDR3 length is 16 residues. The V gene's germline CDR1 is SQVTM and CDR2 ANQGSEA. Here the CDR3 reads CSVERSGGTSTDTQYF. CDR3 DNA: TGCAGCGTTGAACGGAGCGGGGGGACAAGCACAGATACGCAGTATTTT.

The rearrangement joins TRBV30 to TRBJ1-4, with D possibly TRBD1 on 6 matching bases. The CDR3 runs 13 residues. Germline V gene lookup returns CDR1 GTSNPN and CDR2 SVGIG (reference sequence). Between the trimmed V and J ends, which lost 4 bases and 3 bases, there was a span of 9 bases. In nucleotides, the CDR3 is TGTGCCTGGAACGGACAGCCTAATGAAAAACTGTTTTTT. The encoded protein is CAWNGQPNEKLFF. The full variable domain, in which reference TRBV30 and TRBJ1-4 provide the parts outside the CDR3, is SQTIHQWPATLVQPVGSPLSLECTVEGTSNPNLYWYRQAAGRGLQLLFYSVGIGQISSEVPQNLSASRPQDRQFILSSKKLLLSDSGFYLCAWNGQPNEKLFFGSGTQLSVL.

Remarks on this clone: In the same sample, other DNA sequences code for this CDR3. This rearrangement joins TRBV4-1 to TRBJ1-2, with D perhaps TRBD1 (6 bases). This CDR3 region has 15 residues. The germline gives CDR1 MGHRA, CDR2 YSYEKL. V was shortened by 1 base and J by 0 bases, with 9 bases between the two germline ends. CDR3 sequence: CASSQVGQANYGYTF. CDR3 sequence (DNA): TGCGCCAGCAGCCAAGTGGGACAAGCTAACTATGGCTACACCTTC.

The CDR3 bases are TGTGCCAGCAGTCTAGCGGCAGGCTACGAGCAGTACTTC. Protein product: CASSLAAGYEQYF. The rearrangement joins TRBV7-3 to TRBJ2-7, with 7 bases matching TRBD2. The CDR3 is made up of 13 amino acids. V was pared by 6 bases and J by 3 bases, with 5 bases of the junction left unmatched. Looked up from germline, CDR1 is SGHTA and CDR2 is FQGTGA.

Here the CDR3 reads CASSSGLAGGPNQETQYF. Written as DNA, the CDR3 is TGTGCCAGCTCATCTGGACTAGCGGGGGGCCCAAACCAAGAGACCCAGTACTTC. The chain employs TRBV18 and TRBJ2-5, with 14 bases lining up with TRBD2. Germline V gene data show CDR1 as KGHSH and CDR2 as LQKENI. The CDR3 runs 18 residues. V shed 5 bases and J 0 bases; nucleotides not matched to a gene: 8.

The chain couples TRBV19 to TRBJ1-4; D remains ambiguous. V gave up 2 bases and J gave up 8 bases, with 9 bases separating them. Germline V gene data show CDR1 as LNHDA and CDR2 as SQIVND (reference sequence). CDR3 length: 13 residues. For the CDR3, the DNA is TGTGCCAGTAGTATAACATCGCGGGAAAAACTGTTTTTT. It specifies CASSITSREKLFF.

This clone occurred once. This chain connects TRBV18 to TRBJ2-3; 11 bases match TRBD2. J lost 6 bases, V lost 3 bases, and 8 bases had no gene match. There are 16 residues in the CDR3. The germline V gene has CDR1 KGHSH and CDR2 LQKENI. The CDR3 protein is CASSPIIAGGPDTQYF. CDR3 nucleotide sequence: TGTGCCAGCTCACCGATTATAGCGGGGGGGCCTGATACGCAGTATTTT.

The CDR3, as DNA: TGCGCCAGCAGCCAAGCTGGGACACCTAACACTGAAGCTTTCTTT. This encodes CASSQAGTPNTEAFF. The rearrangement links TRBV4-1 to TRBJ1-1, with D tentatively TRBD1 (6 bases). Germline V CDR1 and CDR2: MGHRA, YSYEKL. Trimming removed 1 base from V and 2 bases from J, with 11 bases in between. There are 15 residues in the CDR3.

The rearrangement uses TRBV28 and TRBJ1-2; D is unresolved. The CDR3 has 14 residues. Per the germline V gene, CDR1 is MDHEN and CDR2 is SYDVKM. Between the trimmed V and J ends, which lost 1 base and 0 bases, there was a span of 6 bases. CDR3 sequence (DNA): TGTGCCAGCAGTTTATATCCAGCTAACTATGGCTACACCTTC. It specifies CASSLYPANYGYTF.

The J gene is TRBJ1-2, the V gene TRBV19; D is possibly TRBD1 (5 bases). The germline V and J ends were trimmed by 2 bases and 4 bases, with 11 bases remaining between them. The CDR3 sequence is 14 residues long. The germline V gene has CDR1 LNHDA and CDR2 SQIVND (reference sequence). The CDR3, as DNA: TGTGCCAGTAGTATATATGCGGGGACCTATGGCTACACCTTC. Translated: CASSIYAGTYGYTF.

This clone has only one observation. V is TRBV5-4 and J is TRBJ2-3; the match to TRBD1 covers 9 bases. V gave up 1 base and J gave up 4 bases; unmatched junction bases: 7. CDR1 SGHNT and CDR2 YYREEE come from the germline V gene (reference sequence). CDR3 length: 16 residues. CDR3 coding DNA: TGTGCCAGCAGCTTGCGACCGGGACAGGGTCCAGATACGCAGTATTTT. The encoded protein is CASSLRPGQGPDTQYF.

The chain recombines TRBV24-1 with TRBJ2-3; possibly TRBD1 for D (5 bases). The ends were cut back, 1 base at V and 8 bases at J, with 9 bases in the middle. Per germline, CDR1 KGHDR and CDR2 SFDVKD. There are 13 residues in the CDR3. The CDR3 bases are TGTGCCACCAGTGATTTAGCCAGGGTTACGCAGTATTTT. It encodes CATSDLARVTQYF.

The V gene is TRBV7-6, the J gene TRBJ2-1, with TRBD1 matching over 7 bases. Germline V CDR1 and CDR2: SGHVS, FNYEAQ. The CDR3 is 18 amino acids. Losses at the gene ends were 0 bases for V and 5 bases for J; bases not matched to a gene: 13. In DNA form, the CDR3 reads TGTGCCAGCAGCTTAGCGGGGTTGGGGACAGTGAGGCACAATGAGCAGTTCTTC. It yields the protein CASSLAGLGTVRHNEQFF.

This chain connects TRBV19 to TRBJ2-7; 9 bases agree with TRBD2. Per the germline V gene, CDR1 is LNHDA and CDR2 is SQIVND (reference sequence). V lost 6 bases to trimming and J lost 3 bases; unmatched junction nucleotides: 6. This CDR3 comprises 14 residues. As DNA, the CDR3 is TGTGCCAGTAGCCCTAGCGGGGCCGGCTACGAGCAGTACTTC. This codes for CASSPSGAGYEQYF.

The genes are TRBV27 and TRBJ1-1, with 9 bases aligning to TRBD1. The CDR3 extends over 14 amino acids. Germline V CDR1 and CDR2: MNHEY, SMNVEV (reference sequence). Trimming took 5 bases from V and 8 from J; bases not matched to a gene: 9. The CDR3 DNA follows: TGTGCCAGCAGTGACCCGGGACAGGGTGTGGAAGCTTTCTTT. Its translation is CASSDPGQGVEAFF.

The rearrangement uses TRBV4-2 and TRBJ1-3, with D possibly being TRBD1 (6 bases). CDR3 length: 19 amino acids. Trimming removed 5 bases at V and 0 bases at J, with 23 bases between. Germline V gives CDR1 LGHNA, CDR2 YNFKEQ. The CDR3 spells CASSERRQGLYYSGNTIYF. DNA of the CDR3: TGTGCCAGCAGCGAAAGGAGGCAGGGGCTCTACTACTCTGGAAACACCATATATTTT.

The chain joins TRBV24-1 to TRBJ2-1; TRBD2 matches 11 bases. V was pared by 3 bases and J by 5 bases, with 11 bases of the junction left unmatched. Looked up from germline, CDR1 is KGHDR and CDR2 is SFDVKD. The CDR3 is 18 amino acids. The CDR3 DNA follows: TGTGCCACCAGTGATCCGGGACTAGCGGATTCTTCGAACAATGAGCAGTTCTTC. As protein: CATSDPGLADSSNNEQFF.

In this sample, this clone turned up once. V and J are TRBV7-2 and TRBJ1-2; D not resolved. V lost 3 bases and J lost 5, with 16 bases in between. Germline CDR1 SGHTA, CDR2 FQGNSA. This CDR3 is 15 amino acids long. This CDR3 reads CASSFSPSTLYGYTF. CDR3 DNA sequence: TGTGCCAGCAGCTTTTCCCCTTCGACACTGTATGGCTACACCTTC.

CDR3: CASSLAGGGSEKLFF. The CDR3 DNA is TGTGCCAGCAGCTTGGCCGGGGGGGGCTCTGAAAAACTGTTTTTT. V is TRBV5-4 and J is TRBJ1-4; perhaps TRBD1 as D (6 bases). Trimming took 0 bases from V and 7 from J, leaving 13 bases between them. This CDR3 is 15 amino acids long. CDR1 and CDR2 (germline): SGHNT, YYREEE (reference sequence).

This chain connects TRBV30 to TRBJ2-3; TRBD2 agrees at 7 bases. Germline trimming cut 0 bases from V and 5 bases from J; bases unmatched to any gene: 11. The CDR3 runs to 16 residues. CDR1 and CDR2 from the germline V gene are GTSNPN and SVGIG (reference sequence). The CDR3 protein is CAWSVLSSGSIDTQYF. Written as DNA, the CDR3 is TGTGCCTGGAGTGTACTGTCTAGCGGAAGTATAGATACGCAGTATTTT.

The V call is TRBV29-1, the J call TRBJ1-1; D is uncertain. The CDR3 consists of 14 residues. Germline V gene sequence: CDR1 SQVTM, CDR2 ANQGSEA. V was clipped by 4 bases and J by 2 bases, with 14 bases between them. In nucleotides, the CDR3 is TGCAGCGTTGCATACAGAAAGCCAAACACTGAAGCTTTCTTT. It is translated as CSVAYRKPNTEAFF.

A remark on this clone: This sample also contains other DNA sequences that code for the same CDR3. This chain uses TRBV24-1 with TRBJ1-4; 11 nucleotides align to TRBD1. Germline V lookup: CDR1 KGHDR, CDR2 SFDVKD. This CDR3 is built from 15 residues. Trimming removed 3 bases from V and 7 bases from J; junction bases left unmatched: 3. The CDR3 reads CATSDPGQGGEKLFF. DNA for the CDR3: TGTGCCACCAGTGATCCGGGACAGGGGGGTGAAAAACTGTTTTTT.

The chain couples TRBV4-3 to TRBJ2-1; 8 positions match TRBD1. Losses at the gene ends were 3 bases for V and 5 bases for J; bases not matched to a gene: 3. The CDR3 length is 14 residues. Germline V gene sequence: CDR1 LGHNA, CDR2 YSLEER. DNA of the CDR3: TGCGCCAGCAGCCATGAGACAGGGGACAATGAGCAGTTCTTC. Translating gives CASSHETGDNEQFF.

The chain couples TRBV6-5 to TRBJ2-1, with D perhaps TRBD1 (6 bases). Germline V gene sequence: CDR1 MNHEY, CDR2 SVGAGI. The CDR3 is 14 amino acids. V dropped 6 bases and J dropped 5 bases, with 14 bases sitting between them. CDR3 DNA: TGTGCCAGCAGATACCAGGACAGAAACAATGAGCAGTTCTTC. Protein product: CASRYQDRNNEQFF.

The rearrangement links TRBV4-1 to TRBJ2-1; D is possibly TRBD2 (6 bases). The V end was cut by 1 base, the J end by 5 bases, with 12 bases between. There are 15 residues in the CDR3. CDR1 is MGHRA, CDR2 YSYEKL, per germline. The CDR3 DNA reads as TGCGCCAGCAGCCAAGTCAGCGGGCTAAACAATGAGCAGTTCTTC. It encodes CASSQVSGLNNEQFF.

Only one count was recorded for this clone. The V call is TRBV21-1, the J call TRBJ2-3; the table's D call, TRBD2, has no DNA check behind it. TRBV21-1 is listed as a pseudogene. This CDR3 comprises 18 residues. CDR3 sequence: CASSETSGGAFRTDTQYF. The CDR3 bases are TGTGCCAGCAGCGAAACTAGCGGGGGGGCCTTTAGGACAGATACGCAGTATTTT.

The rearrangement uses TRBV15 and TRBJ2-2; D is unclear. Germline values: CDR1 LNHNV, CDR2 YYDKDF (reference sequence). V gave up 8 bases and J gave up 3 bases, with 7 bases separating them. CDR3 length: 12 residues. The CDR3 region has the DNA TGTGCCACCCACTTTGACACCGGGGAGCTGTTTTTT. Protein sequence: CATHFDTGELFF.

The V call is TRBV6-5, the J call TRBJ1-2, with 10 nucleotides matching TRBD1. With 6 bases clipped from V and 6 bases from J, the junction kept 4 bases outside the gene matches. Looked up from germline, CDR1 is MNHEY and CDR2 is SVGAGI. The CDR3 is made up of 13 amino acids. The CDR3 sequence is CASRAGTGDGYTF. The CDR3 nucleotides read TGTGCCAGCAGGGCCGGGACAGGGGATGGCTACACCTTC.

The chain is built from TRBV25-1 and TRBJ1-4, with no clear D. Per the germline V gene, CDR1 is MGHDK and CDR2 is SYGVNS. V was shortened by 7 bases and J by 8 bases, with 20 bases between the two germline ends. The CDR3 totals 15 residues. The CDR3 spells CASTSAGSMGEKLFF. The CDR3, as DNA: TGTGCCAGCACATCTGCTGGGAGTATGGGAGAAAAACTGTTTTTT.

This clone was recorded a few times. The chain uses TRBV4-1 and TRBJ2-5; D perhaps matches TRBD2 (5 bases). CDR1 is MGHRA and CDR2 is YSYEKL in the germline V gene. The CDR3 runs 16 residues. V lost 0 bases and J 9 bases, leaving 20 bases between the germline ends. This chain's CDR3 is CASSQESELPSEAQYF. The CDR3 nucleotides read TGCGCCAGCAGCCAAGAGTCTGAATTGCCCTCGGAGGCCCAGTACTTC.

This chain uses TRBV5-4 with TRBJ2-2; TRBD2 matches at 8 bases. After removal of 2 bases from V and 3 bases from J, the junction contained 12 bases not matched to a gene. The length of the CDR3 is 18 residues. Germline V gene data show CDR1 as SGHNT and CDR2 as YYREEE (reference sequence). DNA for the CDR3: TGTGCCAGCAGCTTTTCCCTCCAGCGGGGGAAAGACACCGGGGAGCTGTTTTTT. Amino acids: CASSFSLQRGKDTGELFF.

This sequence joins TRBV29-1 and TRBJ1-5; D unclear. Germline V gene sequence: CDR1 SQVTM, CDR2 ANQGSEA. There are 13 residues in the CDR3. V was clipped by 0 bases and J by 0 bases, with 3 bases between them. The CDR3 sequence is CSVEEASNQPQHF. CDR3 DNA: TGCAGCGTTGAAGAGGCTAGCAATCAGCCCCAGCATTTT. The full variable domain, rest sourced from reference TRBV29-1 and TRBJ1-5, is SAVISQKPSRDICQRGTSLTIQCQVDSQVTMMFWYRQQPGQSLTLIATANQGSEATYESGFVIDKFPISRPNLTFSTLTVSNMSPEDSSIYLCSVEEASNQPQHFGDGTRLSIL.